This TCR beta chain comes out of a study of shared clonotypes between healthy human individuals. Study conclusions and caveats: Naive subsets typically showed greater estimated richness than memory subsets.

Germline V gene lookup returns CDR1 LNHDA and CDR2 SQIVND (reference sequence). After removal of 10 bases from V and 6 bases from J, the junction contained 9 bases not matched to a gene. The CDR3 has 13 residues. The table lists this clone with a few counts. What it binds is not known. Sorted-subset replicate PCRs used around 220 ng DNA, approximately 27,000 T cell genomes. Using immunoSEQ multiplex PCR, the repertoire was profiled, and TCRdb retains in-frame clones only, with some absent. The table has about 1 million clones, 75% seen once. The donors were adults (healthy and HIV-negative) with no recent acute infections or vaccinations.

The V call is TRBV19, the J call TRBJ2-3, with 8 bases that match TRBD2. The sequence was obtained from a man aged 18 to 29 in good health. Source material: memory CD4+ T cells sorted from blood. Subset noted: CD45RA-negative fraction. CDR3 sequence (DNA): TGTGCCACCCTCATAGCGGGAACGGATACGCAGTATTTT. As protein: CATLIAGTDTQYF.